These 11 T cell receptor beta chains originate from one sample sequenced in a study of shared clonotypes between healthy human individuals. Assay used: immunoSEQ multiplex PCR; TCRdb lists only in-frame clones, some missing. The sample contains some 2,500,000 clones, more than 85% of which appear only once. The sequenced sample was naive CD4+ T cells from PBMCs. Described subset: CD45RA+ positively selected. The receptors come from a young man in good health. Some clones in this sample may be carry-over from other donors' samples.

The V call is TRBV7-7, the J call TRBJ2-5; unclear D gene. The V and J ends lost 3 bases and 2 bases respectively, with 7 bases between them. Germline V gene sequence: CDR1 SSHAT, CDR2 FNYEAQ (reference sequence). The CDR3 loop spans 13 amino acids. As DNA, the CDR3 is TGTGCCAGCAGCTTTGACATGCAAGAGACCCAGTACTTC. Translating it yields CASSFDMQETQYF.

This chain joins TRBV15 and TRBJ2-6, with 9 bases matching TRBD1. Germline CDR1 is LNHNV and CDR2 is YYDKDF (reference sequence). The CDR3 has 18 residues. Trimming took 5 bases from V and 0 from J; bases not matched to a gene: 8. The CDR3, as DNA: TGTGCCACCAGCCGAAGGGACAGGGCCAGCTCTGGGGCCAACGTCCTGACTTTC. It codes for CATSRRDRASSGANVLTF.

This clone was seen a handful of times. The chain combines TRBV7-2 with TRBJ2-1, with D unresolved. This CDR3 comprises 12 residues. Germline V gene sequence: CDR1 SGHTA, CDR2 FQGNSA. The V end was cut by 8 bases, the J end by 0 bases, with 5 bases between. CDR3 bases: TGTGCCAGCGGCCTCTCCTACAATGAGCAGTTCTTC. It yields the protein CASGLSYNEQFF.

The rearrangement uses TRBV11-2 and TRBJ2-1; D is perhaps TRBD2 (5 bases). CDR1 is SGHAT and CDR2 is FQNNGV in the germline V gene. This CDR3 comprises 13 residues. The ends were cut back, 5 bases at V and 9 bases at J, with 14 bases in the middle. The CDR3: CASSAPGSGEQFF. DNA for the CDR3: TGTGCCAGCAGCGCCCCGGGATCAGGTGAGCAGTTCTTC.

The V call is TRBV7-9, the J call TRBJ2-2; 7 nucleotides line up with TRBD1. The CDR3 consists of 14 residues. V shed 4 bases, J shed 4 bases, and the junction held 3 bases outside the gene matches. In germline, CDR1 is SEHNR, CDR2 FQNEAQ (reference sequence). CDR3 in DNA: TGTGCCAGCAGCTCGGGACAGTTCACCGGGGAGCTGTTTTTT. Residues: CASSSGQFTGELFF.

This chain links TRBV6-5 with TRBJ1-6, with 9 bases fitting TRBD1. The CDR3 sequence is 15 residues long. The germline V gene encodes CDR1 MNHEY and CDR2 SVGAGI. The ends lost 6 bases at V and 8 bases at J; junction bases unmatched: 8. CDR3 sequence: CASSSSWTGDSPLHF. The CDR3 region has the DNA TGTGCCAGCAGCAGCAGTTGGACAGGGGATTCACCCCTCCACTTT.

The rearrangement links TRBV27 to TRBJ2-7, with 9 bases lining up with TRBD2. The V gene end was trimmed by 1 base and the J gene end by 2 bases; junction bases not matched to a gene: 12. This CDR3 is 18 amino acids long. Germline V gives CDR1 MNHEY, CDR2 SMNVEV (reference sequence). The CDR3 nucleotides read TGTGCCAGCAGTTTATTTTCCTCAGGACTAGCGCGACCCTACGAGCAGTACTTC. Amino acid sequence: CASSLFSSGLARPYEQYF.

The chain recombines TRBV21-1 with TRBJ2-7; the table calls TRBD1, which could not be checked here. TRBV21-1 represents a pseudogene. The CDR3 extends over 15 amino acids. CDR3 loop: CASSKGRTGNYEQYF. CDR3 coding DNA: TGTGCCAGCAGCAAAGGAAGGACAGGGAATTACGAGCAGTACTTC.

This sequence joins TRBV7-3 and TRBJ2-1, with D possibly TRBD2 on 6 matching bases. The CDR3 extends over 18 amino acids. In germline, CDR1 is SGHTA, CDR2 FQGTGA. V was pared by 2 bases and J by 6 bases, with 23 bases between. DNA for the CDR3: TGTGCCAGCAGCTTAGGTCGTGCGGGACCCGAGCAGGGCAATGAGCAGTTCTTC. Residues: CASSLGRAGPEQGNEQFF.

The rearrangement links TRBV5-1 to TRBJ2-7; TRBD1 agrees at 11 bases. Trimming took 6 bases from V and 3 from J; bases not matched to a gene: 8. CDR1 SGHRS and CDR2 YFSETQ come from the germline V gene. The CDR3 contains 15 residues. The CDR3 sequence is CASTPGDRGNYEQYF. CDR3 bases: TGCGCCAGCACCCCTGGGGACAGGGGGAACTACGAGCAGTACTTC.

The chain joins TRBV29-1 to TRBJ2-1, with 13 bases aligning to TRBD2. The germline V gene encodes CDR1 SQVTM and CDR2 ANQGSEA. The ends lost 4 bases at V and 2 bases at J; junction bases unmatched: 8. The CDR3 loop spans 17 amino acids. The CDR3 nucleotides read TGCAGCGTTGCCGGGACTAGCGGGACAGGAACCTACAATGAGCAGTTCTTC. Translating it yields CSVAGTSGTGTYNEQFF.